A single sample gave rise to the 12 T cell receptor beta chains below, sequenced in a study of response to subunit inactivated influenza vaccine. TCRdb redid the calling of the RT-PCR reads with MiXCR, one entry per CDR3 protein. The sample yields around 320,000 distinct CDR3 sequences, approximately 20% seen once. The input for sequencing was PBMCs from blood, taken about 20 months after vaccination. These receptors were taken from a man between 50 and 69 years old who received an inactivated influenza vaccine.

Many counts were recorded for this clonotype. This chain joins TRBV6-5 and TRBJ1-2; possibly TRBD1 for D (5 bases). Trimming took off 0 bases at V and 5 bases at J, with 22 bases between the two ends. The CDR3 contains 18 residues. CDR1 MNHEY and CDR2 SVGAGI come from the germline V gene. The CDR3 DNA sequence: TGTGCCAGCAGTTACTCGGGGGGTGGGGCCAGCGGAACTTATGGCTACACCTTC. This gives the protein CASSYSGGGASGTYGYTF.

Here the CDR3 DNA reads TGTGCCAGCAGCCAAGTTTTAGCGGGAGTCGTGTCCCAGTACTTC. Translated: CASSQVLAGVVSQYF. V gene TRBV4-2 combines with J gene TRBJ2-5, with TRBD2 identical over 9 bases. The CDR3 loop spans 15 amino acids. V lost 1 base, J lost 9 bases, and 9 bases stayed unmatched. Germline V gene lookup returns CDR1 LGHNA and CDR2 YNFKEQ.

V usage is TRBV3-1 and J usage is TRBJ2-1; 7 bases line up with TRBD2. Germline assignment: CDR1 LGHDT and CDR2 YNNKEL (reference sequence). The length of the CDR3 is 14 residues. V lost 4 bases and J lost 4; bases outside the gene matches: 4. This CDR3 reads CASSLSGDYNEQFF. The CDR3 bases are TGTGCCAGCAGCCTCAGCGGGGATTACAATGAGCAGTTCTTC.

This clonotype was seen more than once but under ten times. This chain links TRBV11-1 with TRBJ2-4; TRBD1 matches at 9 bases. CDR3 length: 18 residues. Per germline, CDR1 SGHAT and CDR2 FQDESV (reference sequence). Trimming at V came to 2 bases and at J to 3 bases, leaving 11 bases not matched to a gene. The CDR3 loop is CASSLSLTGGAGKNIQYF. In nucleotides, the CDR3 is TGTGCCAGCAGCTTATCCCTCACAGGGGGCGCGGGCAAAAACATTCAGTACTTC.

CDR3 in DNA: TGTGCCAGCAGTTCAATAGCGGGCAGTTTTCAAGAGACCCAGTACTTC. Its translation is CASSSIAGSFQETQYF. This chain uses TRBV7-7 with TRBJ2-5; TRBD2 matches at 7 bases. The CDR3 totals 16 residues. The germline V gene encodes CDR1 SSHAT and CDR2 FNYEAQ (reference sequence). Losses at the gene ends were 6 bases for V and 2 bases for J; bases not matched to a gene: 12. Full variable domain (remainder filled in from reference TRBV7-7 and TRBJ2-5): GAGVSQSPRYKVTKRGQDVTLRCDPISSHATLYWYQQALGQGPEFLTYFNYEAQPDKSGLPSDRFSAERPEGSISTLTIQRTEQRDSAMYRCASSSIAGSFQETQYFGPGTRLLVL.

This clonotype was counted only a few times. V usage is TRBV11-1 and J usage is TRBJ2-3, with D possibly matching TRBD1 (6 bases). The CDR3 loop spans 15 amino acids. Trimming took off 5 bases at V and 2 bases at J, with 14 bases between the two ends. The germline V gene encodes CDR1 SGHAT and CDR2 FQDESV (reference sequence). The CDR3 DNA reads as TGTGCCAGCAGCGCACAGGGTTTTCCCACAGATACGCAGTATTTT. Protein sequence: CASSAQGFPTDTQYF.

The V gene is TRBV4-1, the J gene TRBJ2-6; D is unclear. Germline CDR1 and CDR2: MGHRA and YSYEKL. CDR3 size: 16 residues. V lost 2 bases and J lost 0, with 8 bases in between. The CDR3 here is CASSQPGASGANVLTF. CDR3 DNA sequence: TGCGCCAGCAGCCAACCTGGAGCCTCTGGGGCCAACGTCCTGACTTTC.

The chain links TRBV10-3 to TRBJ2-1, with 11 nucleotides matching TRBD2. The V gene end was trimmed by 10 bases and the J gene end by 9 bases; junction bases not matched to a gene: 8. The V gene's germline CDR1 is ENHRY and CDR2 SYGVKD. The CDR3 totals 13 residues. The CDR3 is CATGELAGGEQFF. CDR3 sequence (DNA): TGTGCCACTGGGGAGCTAGCGGGAGGTGAGCAGTTCTTC.

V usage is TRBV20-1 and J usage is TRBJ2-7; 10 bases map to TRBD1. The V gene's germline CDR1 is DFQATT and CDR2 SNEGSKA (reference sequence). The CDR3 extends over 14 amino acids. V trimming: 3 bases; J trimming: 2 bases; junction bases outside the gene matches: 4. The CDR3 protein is CSASDRGPAYEQYF. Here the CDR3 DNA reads TGCAGTGCTAGCGACAGGGGGCCCGCCTACGAGCAGTACTTC.

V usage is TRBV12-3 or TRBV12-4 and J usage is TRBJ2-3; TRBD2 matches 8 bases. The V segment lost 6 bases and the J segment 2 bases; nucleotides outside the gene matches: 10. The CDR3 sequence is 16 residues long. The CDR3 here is CASRGLVPGVTDTQYF. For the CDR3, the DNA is TGTGCCAGCAGGGGACTAGTCCCCGGGGTCACAGATACGCAGTATTTT.

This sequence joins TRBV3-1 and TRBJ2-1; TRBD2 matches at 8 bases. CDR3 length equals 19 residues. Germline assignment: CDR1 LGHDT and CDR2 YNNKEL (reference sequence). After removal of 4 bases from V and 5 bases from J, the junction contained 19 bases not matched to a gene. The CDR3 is CASSPQDRAAGVRNNEQFF. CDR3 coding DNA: TGTGCCAGCAGCCCGCAAGATAGGGCAGCGGGAGTTCGGAACAATGAGCAGTTCTTC.

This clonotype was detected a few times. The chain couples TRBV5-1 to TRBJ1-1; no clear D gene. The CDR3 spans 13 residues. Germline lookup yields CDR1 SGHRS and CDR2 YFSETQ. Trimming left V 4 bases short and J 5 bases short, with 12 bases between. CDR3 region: CASSTMEETEAFF. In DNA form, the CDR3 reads TGCGCCAGCAGCACGATGGAGGAAACTGAAGCTTTCTTT.